A single sample is the source of the 18 T cell receptor beta chains below, sequenced in a study of graft-versus-host responses after intestinal transplantation. No antigens are known for them. Generated by immunoSEQ multiplex PCR, the TCRdb table keeps only in-frame clones and is missing some. This table has about 78,000 clones, about nine tenths appearing once. The sample here was unstimulated CD8+ T cells sorted from spleen or lymph node cells, taken before transplant. Receptor source: a human donor who was the organ donor for an intestinal transplant.

The chain has TRBV7-9 and TRBJ1-2, with TRBD1 matching 7 bases. Germline-derived CDR1 and CDR2 are SEHNR and FQNEAQ (reference sequence). This CDR3 is built from 14 residues. V dropped 2 bases and J dropped 3; count of bases not matched to a gene: 3. The CDR3 loop is CASSLLTGDYGYTF. The CDR3 coding sequence is TGTGCCAGCAGCTTACTAACAGGGGACTATGGCTACACCTTC.

This chain uses TRBV6-5 with TRBJ1-2; 9 bases align to TRBD1. V trimming: 2 bases; J trimming: 4 bases; junction bases outside the gene matches: 5. CDR3 length: 15 amino acids. CDR1 is MNHEY and CDR2 is SVGAGI in the germline V gene. For the CDR3, the DNA is TGTGCCAGCAGTTACCGACAGGGGGTGTTCTATGGCTACACCTTC. This gives the protein CASSYRQGVFYGYTF.

The J gene is TRBJ2-3, the V gene TRBV6-5, with a tentative D call TRBD1 (5 bases). Trimming took 4 bases from V and 6 from J, leaving 8 bases between them. The germline V gene encodes CDR1 MNHEY and CDR2 SVGAGI. The CDR3 loop spans 12 amino acids. CDR3 in DNA: TGTGCCAGCAGTTCAGGGTGGGATACGCAGTATTTT. Its protein product is CASSSGWDTQYF.

The V call is TRBV2, the J call TRBJ2-3; 9 nucleotides agree with TRBD2. Germline loops: CDR1 SNHLY, CDR2 FYNNEI. This CDR3 spans 14 amino acids. V lost 7 bases to trimming and J lost 4 bases; unmatched junction nucleotides: 6. The CDR3 DNA is TGTGCCAGCACGGCGCGGGGGGGCCCAGATACGCAGTATTTT. Its protein product is CASTARGGPDTQYF. The complete variable domain, with remaining parts taken from reference TRBV2 and TRBJ2-3, reads EPEVTQTPSHQVTQMGQEVILRCVPISNHLYFYWYRQILGQKVEFLVSFYNNEISEKSEIFDDQFSVERPDGSNFTLKIRSTKLEDSAMYFCASTARGGPDTQYFGPGTRLTVL.

The chain recombines TRBV7-8 with TRBJ1-5; no reliable D call. Germline V CDR1 and CDR2: SGHVS, FQNEAQ. The CDR3 is made up of 15 amino acids. The V gene lost 1 base and the J gene lost 0 bases, with 7 bases spanning the gap. CDR3 DNA sequence: TGTGCCAGCAGCTTAGAGAGGTTTAGCAATCAGCCCCAGCATTTT. Its protein is CASSLERFSNQPQHF.

There are a few counts of this clone. The V and J genes are TRBV5-3 and TRBJ1-6, with D uncertain. TRBV5-3 qualifies as an ORF whose function is uncertain. The CDR3 loop spans 11 amino acids. Between the trimmed V and J ends, which lost 3 bases and 13 bases, there was a span of 8 bases. The CDR3 loop is CARSSSGPLHF. CDR3 nucleotides: TGTGCCAGAAGCTCCAGTGGGCCCCTCCACTTT.

V is TRBV28 and J is TRBJ1-2, with 7 positions matching TRBD1. V shed 2 bases, J shed 4 bases, and the junction held 7 bases outside the gene matches. Germline values: CDR1 MDHEN, CDR2 SYDVKM. The CDR3 loop spans 15 amino acids. CDR3 in amino acids: CASSLDRAVGYGYTF. The CDR3 region has the DNA TGTGCCAGCAGTTTAGACAGGGCGGTGGGCTATGGCTACACCTTC.

CDR3 sequence (DNA): TGTGCCAGCAGTTCTCCCAGGACGGAGGTTCAGTACTTC. Amino acid sequence: CASSSPRTEVQYF. The chain employs TRBV27 and TRBJ2-4; tentatively, D is TRBD2 (5 bases). From germline, CDR1 is MNHEY and CDR2 SMNVEV (reference sequence). Trimming stripped 4 bases from V and 11 bases from J, with 15 bases between. The length of the CDR3 is 13 residues.

This clone was recorded once. This rearrangement joins TRBV9 to TRBJ2-1, with no clear D. The CDR3 runs 15 residues. Trimming took 7 bases from V and 4 from J, leaving 18 bases between them. Germline V CDR1 and CDR2: SGDLS, YYNGEE. The CDR3 sequence: CASAPLIPSYNEQFF. CDR3 nucleotides: TGTGCCAGCGCCCCTCTGATCCCAAGTTACAATGAGCAGTTCTTC.

As regards this clone: The identical CDR3 is also encoded by other nucleotide sequences in the sample. The V gene is TRBV19, the J gene TRBJ1-1, with 7 bases identical to TRBD1. The CDR3 has 14 residues. V gave up 1 base and J gave up 2 bases; unmatched junction bases: 1. Germline values: CDR1 LNHDA, CDR2 SQIVND (reference sequence). The CDR3 spells CASSIGQGNTEAFF. The CDR3 nucleotides read TGTGCCAGTAGTATAGGACAGGGCAACACTGAAGCTTTCTTT.

This chain connects TRBV4-2 to TRBJ2-5, with D possibly matching TRBD1 (5 bases). Germline V lookup: CDR1 LGHNA, CDR2 YNFKEQ. CDR3 length: 14 amino acids. Trimming removed 4 bases from V and 2 bases from J, with 11 bases in between. In DNA, the CDR3 is TGTGCCAGCAGCCTCTGGACATATCAAGAGACCCAGTACTTC. This codes for CASSLWTYQETQYF.

V is TRBV2 and J is TRBJ1-2; maybe TRBD1 (5 bases). With 8 bases removed from V and 6 bases from J, the gap between germline ends came to 19 bases. CDR3 size: 14 residues. CDR1 is SNHLY, CDR2 FYNNEI, per germline. The CDR3 here is CASRGFGQGNGYTF. The CDR3 bases are TGTGCCAGCCGGGGTTTCGGGCAGGGAAATGGCTACACCTTC. The variable domain in full, with the rest retrieved from reference TRBV2 and TRBJ1-2, is EPEVTQTPSHQVTQMGQEVILRCVPISNHLYFYWYRQILGQKVEFLVSFYNNEISEKSEIFDDQFSVERPDGSNFTLKIRSTKLEDSAMYFCASRGFGQGNGYTFGSGTRLTVV.

V and J are TRBV2 and TRBJ2-7, with D tentatively TRBD2 (5 bases). Trimming removed 8 bases at V and 0 bases at J, with 11 bases between. CDR3 length: 13 amino acids. Germline CDR1 SNHLY, CDR2 FYNNEI. The CDR3 DNA reads TGTGCCAGCGGATCTACTAGCTCCTACGAGCAGTACTTC. Translation gives CASGSTSSYEQYF.

This clone has more than one count but fewer than ten. CDR3 protein: CASSSGLASYNEQFF. CDR3 bases: TGTGCCAGCAGCTCGGGACTAGCGTCCTACAATGAGCAGTTCTTC. V usage is TRBV7-3 and J usage is TRBJ2-1; TRBD2 matches 10 bases. Germline values: CDR1 SGHTA, CDR2 FQGTGA. V trimming: 4 bases; J trimming: 1 base; junction bases outside the gene matches: 1. CDR3 length: 15 residues.

The chain joins TRBV6-6 to TRBJ1-5; 7 bases fit TRBD1. Germline V gene data show CDR1 as MNHNY and CDR2 as SVGAGI (reference sequence). The CDR3 length is 15 residues. V was pared by 6 bases and J by 7 bases, with 12 bases of the junction left unmatched. The CDR3 protein is CASSAETGPRQPQHF. The DNA of the CDR3 is TGTGCCAGCAGCGCAGAGACAGGGCCAAGGCAGCCCCAGCATTTT.

The genes are TRBV28 and TRBJ2-7; 7 nucleotides agree with TRBD1. Germline V gene sequence: CDR1 MDHEN, CDR2 SYDVKM. After removal of 3 bases from V and 2 bases from J, the junction contained 13 bases not matched to a gene. The CDR3 totals 17 residues. The CDR3 spells CASSFLSTGKGPYEQYF. DNA for the CDR3: TGTGCCAGCAGTTTCCTGTCGACAGGGAAGGGTCCCTACGAGCAGTACTTC. Full variable domain (rest looked up from reference TRBV28 and TRBJ2-7): DVKVTQSSRYLVKRTGEKVFLECVQDMDHENMFWYRQDPGLGLRLIYFSYDVKMKEKGDIPEGYSVSREKKERFSLILESASTNQTSMYLCASSFLSTGKGPYEQYFGPGTRLTVT.

This chain joins TRBV10-1 and TRBJ2-3, with D possibly being TRBD1 (5 bases). Germline CDR1 WNHNN, CDR2 SYGVQD (reference sequence). The CDR3 sequence is 16 residues long. The V gene lost 4 bases and the J gene lost 0 bases, with 14 bases spanning the gap. CDR3 sequence: CASSAGLAASTDTQYF. The CDR3, as DNA: TGCGCCAGCAGTGCAGGGCTGGCAGCTAGCACAGATACGCAGTATTTT.

V gene TRBV29-1 combines with J gene TRBJ1-2, with D uncertain. Germline CDR1 SQVTM, CDR2 ANQGSEA. The length of the CDR3 is 12 residues. The germline V and J ends were trimmed by 5 bases and 5 bases, with 12 bases remaining between them. The CDR3 DNA is TGCAGCGTTCTCTACGGGTCGTATGGCTACACCTTC. Its translation is CSVLYGSYGYTF.